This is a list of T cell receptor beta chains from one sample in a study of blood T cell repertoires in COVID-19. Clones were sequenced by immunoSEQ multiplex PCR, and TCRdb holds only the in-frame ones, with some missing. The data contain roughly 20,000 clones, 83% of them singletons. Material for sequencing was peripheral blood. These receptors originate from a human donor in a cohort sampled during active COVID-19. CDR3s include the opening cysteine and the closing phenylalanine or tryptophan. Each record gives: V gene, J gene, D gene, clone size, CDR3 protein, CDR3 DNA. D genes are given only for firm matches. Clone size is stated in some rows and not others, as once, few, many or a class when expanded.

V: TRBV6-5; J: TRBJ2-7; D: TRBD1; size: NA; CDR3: CASSYSRTGAYEQYF; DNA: TGTGCCAGCAGTTACTCACGAACAGGGGCCTACGAGCAGTACTTC
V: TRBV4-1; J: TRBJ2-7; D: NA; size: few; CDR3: CASSQGGSNEQYF; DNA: TGCGCCAGCAGCCAAGGCGGGTCCAACGAGCAGTACTTC
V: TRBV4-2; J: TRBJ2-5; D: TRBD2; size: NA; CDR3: CASSQGGSSGGAEETQYF; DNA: TGTGCCAGCAGCCAAGGGGGCAGCAGCGGGGGGGCCGAAGAGACCCAGTACTTC
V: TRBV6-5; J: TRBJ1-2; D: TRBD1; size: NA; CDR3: CASSFQGEDGYTF; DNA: TGTGCCAGCAGCTTCCAGGGGGAAGATGGCTACACCTTC
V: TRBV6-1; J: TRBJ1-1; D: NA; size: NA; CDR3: CASSEQTGLEAFF; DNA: TGTGCCAGCAGTGAACAAACAGGCCTTGAAGCTTTCTTT
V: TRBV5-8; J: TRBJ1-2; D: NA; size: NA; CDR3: CASSRMTANYGYTF; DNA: TGTGCCAGCAGCCGCATGACAGCTAACTATGGCTACACCTTC
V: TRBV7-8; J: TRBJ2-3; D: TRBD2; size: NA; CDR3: CASSSLAGGTDTQYF; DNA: TGTGCCAGCAGCTCCCTAGCGGGGGGCACAGATACGCAGTATTTT
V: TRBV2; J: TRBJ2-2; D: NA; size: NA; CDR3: CASSSRGWELFF; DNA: TGTGCCAGCAGTTCCCGGGGATGGGAGCTGTTTTTT
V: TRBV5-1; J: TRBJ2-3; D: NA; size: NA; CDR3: CASSLTQGGTSPTDTQYF; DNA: TGCGCCAGCAGCTTGACTCAGGGCGGGACCTCACCAACAGATACGCAGTATTTT
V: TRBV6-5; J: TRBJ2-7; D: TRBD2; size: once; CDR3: CASSLLAGGTYEQYF; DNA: TGTGCCAGCAGTTTACTAGCGGGGGGGACCTACGAGCAGTACTTC
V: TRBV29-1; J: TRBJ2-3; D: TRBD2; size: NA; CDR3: CSVGSLAGTDTQYF; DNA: TGCAGCGTTGGCTCCCTAGCGGGCACAGATACGCAGTATTTT
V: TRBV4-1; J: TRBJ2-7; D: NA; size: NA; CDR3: CASSWDTEAYEQYF; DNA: TGCGCCAGCAGCTGGGACACGGAGGCTTACGAGCAGTACTTC
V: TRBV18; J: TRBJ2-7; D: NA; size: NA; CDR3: CASSPEGRGGYEQYF; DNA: TGTGCCAGCTCACCCGAGGGCAGGGGTGGCTACGAGCAGTACTTC
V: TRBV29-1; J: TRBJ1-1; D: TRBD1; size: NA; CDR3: CSVEWTGDTEAFF; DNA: TGCAGCGTTGAATGGACAGGGGACACTGAAGCTTTCTTT
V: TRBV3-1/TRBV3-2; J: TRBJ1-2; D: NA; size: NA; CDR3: CASRDSLDGYTF; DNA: TGTGCCAGCAGAGACAGTTTAGATGGCTACACCTTC
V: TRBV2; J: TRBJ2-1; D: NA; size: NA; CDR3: CASSVAVVGGNEQFF; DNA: TGTGCCAGCAGTGTAGCGGTAGTAGGGGGCAATGAGCAGTTCTTC
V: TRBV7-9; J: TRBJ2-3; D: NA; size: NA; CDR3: CASGSDRDTQYF; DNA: TGTGCCAGCGGATCCGACAGAGATACGCAGTATTTT
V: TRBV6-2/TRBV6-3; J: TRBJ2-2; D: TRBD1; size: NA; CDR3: CASSWDSKFLGGELFF; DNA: TGTGCCAGCAGTTGGGACAGTAAATTTCTGGGCGGGGAGCTGTTTTTT
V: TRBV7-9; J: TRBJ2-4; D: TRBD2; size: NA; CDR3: CASSAPTSGDYKNIQYF; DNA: TGTGCCAGCAGCGCGCCGACTAGCGGGGACTACAAAAACATTCAGTACTTC
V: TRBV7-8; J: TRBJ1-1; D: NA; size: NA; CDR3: CASSQGGTEAFF; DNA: TGTGCCAGCAGCCAGGGAGGTACTGAAGCTTTCTTT
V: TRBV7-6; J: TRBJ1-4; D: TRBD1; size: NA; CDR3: CASSPRTGGDPMANEKLFF; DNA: TGTGCCAGCAGCCCGAGGACAGGGGGCGATCCTATGGCTAATGAAAAACTGTTTTTT
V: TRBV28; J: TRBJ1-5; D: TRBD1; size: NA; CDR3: CASSSTGLQGQPQHF; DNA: TGTGCCAGCAGTTCGACAGGGTTACAAGGTCAGCCCCAGCATTTT
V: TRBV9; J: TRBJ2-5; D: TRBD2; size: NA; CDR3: CASSVSGGGETQYF; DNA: TGTGCCAGCAGCGTATCGGGGGGAGGAGAGACCCAGTACTTC
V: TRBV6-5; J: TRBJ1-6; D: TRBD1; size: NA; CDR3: CASKTGGFNSPLHF; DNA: TGTGCCAGCAAAACAGGGGGTTTTAATTCACCCCTCCACTTT
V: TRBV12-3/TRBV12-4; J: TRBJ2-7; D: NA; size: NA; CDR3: CASSLHGSYEQYF; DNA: TGTGCCAGCAGTTTACACGGTTCCTACGAGCAGTACTTC
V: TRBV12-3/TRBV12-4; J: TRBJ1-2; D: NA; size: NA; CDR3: CASSLSSQGGYTF; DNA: TGTGCCAGCAGTTTATCCTCCCAGGGCGGCTACACCTTC
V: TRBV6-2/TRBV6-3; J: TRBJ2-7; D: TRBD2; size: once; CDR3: CASSSGSGGTYEQYF; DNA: TGTGCCAGCAGTTCGGGTAGCGGGGGGACTTACGAGCAGTACTTC
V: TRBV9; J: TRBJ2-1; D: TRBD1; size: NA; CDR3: CASSAGTGASNEQFF; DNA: TGTGCCAGCAGCGCCGGGACAGGGGCAAGCAATGAGCAGTTCTTC
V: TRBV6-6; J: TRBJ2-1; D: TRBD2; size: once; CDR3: CASNRLLAGHDNEQFF; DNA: TGTGCCAGCAATCGATTACTAGCGGGCCACGACAATGAGCAGTTCTTC
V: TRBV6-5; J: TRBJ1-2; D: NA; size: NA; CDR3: CASSRLGYGYTF; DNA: TGTGCCAGCAGCCGACTTGGCTATGGCTACACCTTC
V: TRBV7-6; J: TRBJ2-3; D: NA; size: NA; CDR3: CASSPSPTDTQYF; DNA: TGTGCCAGCAGCCCCTCCCCCACAGATACGCAGTATTTT
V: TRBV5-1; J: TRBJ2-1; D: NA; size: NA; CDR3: CASSLRARRVSSYNEQFF; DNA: TGCGCCAGCAGCTTGAGGGCCAGGAGGGTGAGCTCCTACAATGAGCAGTTCTTC
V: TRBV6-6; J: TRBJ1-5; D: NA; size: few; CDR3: CASSMQGSGQPQHF; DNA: TGTGCCAGCAGCATGCAGGGAAGTGGTCAGCCCCAGCATTTT
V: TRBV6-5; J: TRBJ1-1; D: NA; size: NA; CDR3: CASSSLQGTEAFF; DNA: TGTGCCAGCAGTTCCCTACAGGGCACTGAAGCTTTCTTT
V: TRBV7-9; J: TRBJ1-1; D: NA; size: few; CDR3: CASSPEPHTEAFF; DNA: TGTGCCAGCAGCCCCGAGCCACACACTGAAGCTTTCTTT
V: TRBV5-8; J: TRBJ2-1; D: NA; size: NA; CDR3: CASQGRGRKNEQFF; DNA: TGTGCCAGCCAGGGCAGGGGACGTAAGAATGAGCAGTTCTTC
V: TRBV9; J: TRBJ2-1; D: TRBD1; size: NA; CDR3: CASSVERDRGFRNEQFF; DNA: TGTGCCAGCAGCGTAGAAAGGGACAGGGGATTTAGGAATGAGCAGTTCTTC
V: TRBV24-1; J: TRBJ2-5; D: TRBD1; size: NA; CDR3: CATSDVTGIETQYF; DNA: TGTGCCACCAGTGATGTGACAGGGATAGAGACCCAGTACTTC
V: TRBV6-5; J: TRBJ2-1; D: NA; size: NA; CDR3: CASSSPGWVNEQFF; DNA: TGTGCCAGCAGTTCTCCAGGGTGGGTGAATGAGCAGTTCTTC
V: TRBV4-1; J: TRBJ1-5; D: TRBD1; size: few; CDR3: CASSPRTGGNQPQHF; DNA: TGCGCCAGCAGCCCCCGGACAGGGGGTAACCAGCCCCAGCATTTT
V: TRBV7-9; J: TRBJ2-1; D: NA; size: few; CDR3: CASSLLFGIPKVNEQFF; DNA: TGTGCCAGCAGCTTACTTTTCGGGATCCCAAAGGTCAATGAGCAGTTCTTC
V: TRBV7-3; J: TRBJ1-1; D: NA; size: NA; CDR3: CASSLSGALNTEAFF; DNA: TGTGCCAGCAGCTTAAGTGGGGCTTTGAACACTGAAGCTTTCTTT
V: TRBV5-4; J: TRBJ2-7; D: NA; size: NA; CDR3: CASSSKGVREGSYEQYF; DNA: TGTGCCAGCAGCTCAAAGGGGGTCAGGGAGGGGTCCTACGAGCAGTACTTC
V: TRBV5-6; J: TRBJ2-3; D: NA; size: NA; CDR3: CASSLQGGRYSTDTQYF; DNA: TGTGCCAGCAGCTTGCAAGGAGGGAGGTACAGCACAGATACGCAGTATTTT
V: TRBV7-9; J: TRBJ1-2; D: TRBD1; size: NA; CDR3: CASSPQGGYEGYTF; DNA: TGTGCCAGCAGCCCACAGGGGGGTTACGAAGGCTACACCTTC
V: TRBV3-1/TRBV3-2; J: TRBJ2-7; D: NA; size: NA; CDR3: CASSQVSSLASPSEQYF; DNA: TGTGCCAGCAGCCAAGTGTCTTCCTTAGCTTCACCGTCCGAGCAGTACTTC
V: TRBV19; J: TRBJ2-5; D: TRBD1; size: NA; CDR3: CASSIGDRGQGETQYF; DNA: TGTGCCAGTAGTATCGGGGACAGGGGGCAAGGAGAGACCCAGTACTTC
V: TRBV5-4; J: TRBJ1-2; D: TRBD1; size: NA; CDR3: CASSREQGSNYGYTF; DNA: TGTGCCAGCAGCCGAGAACAGGGGTCGAACTATGGCTACACCTTC
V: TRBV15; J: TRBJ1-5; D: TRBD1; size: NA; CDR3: CATSSRQGRDNQPQHF; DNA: TGTGCCACCAGCAGCAGACAGGGAAGGGACAATCAGCCCCAGCATTTT
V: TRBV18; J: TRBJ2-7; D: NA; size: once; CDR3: CASSLEDYEQYF; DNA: TGTGCCAGCTCCCTCGAGGACTACGAGCAGTACTTC
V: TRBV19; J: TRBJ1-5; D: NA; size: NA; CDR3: CASSIVYSNQPQHF; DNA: TGTGCCAGTAGTATCGTGTATAGCAATCAGCCCCAGCATTTT
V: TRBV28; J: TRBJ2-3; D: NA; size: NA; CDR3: CASSSPRGGRTDTQYF; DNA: TGTGCCAGCAGTTCCCCACGAGGTGGCCGCACAGATACGCAGTATTTT
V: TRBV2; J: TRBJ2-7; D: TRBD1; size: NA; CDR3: CAGRQGLEQYF; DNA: TGTGCCGGGAGACAGGGTCTCGAGCAGTACTTC
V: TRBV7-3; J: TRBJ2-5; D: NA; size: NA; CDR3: CASSLNTGKETQYF; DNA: TGTGCCAGCAGCTTAAATACGGGGAAAGAGACCCAGTACTTC